One sample yielded the 24 T cell receptor beta chains listed below, sequenced in a study of T cell responses to AZD1222 COVID-19 vaccine. Some clones are missing from TCRdb's copy, which holds only in-frame ones; the method was immunoSEQ multiplex PCR. In the table there are some 170,000 clones, approximately 90% of which are singletons. The sample in question was peripheral blood, obtained 28 days after the second AZD1222 dose. Receptor source: an adult who received the AZD1222 COVID-19 vaccine.

V is TRBV29-1 and J is TRBJ1-2, with 9 bases that match TRBD1. CDR1 is SQVTM, CDR2 ANQGSEA, per germline. This CDR3 region has 14 residues. Unmatched junction bases numbered 4, after V lost 3 bases and J lost 2 bases. The CDR3 nucleotides read TGCAGCGTTGAGGGACAGGGTATGAACTATGGCTACACCTTC. It specifies CSVEGQGMNYGYTF.

The chain uses TRBV24-1 and TRBJ2-1; maybe TRBD2 (6 bases). Germline CDR1 is KGHDR and CDR2 is SFDVKD. Trimming removed 1 base from V and 7 bases from J, with 13 bases in between. The CDR3 length is 15 residues. CDR3 nucleotides: TGTGCCACCAGTGATTTCGTGGAGGGGAGAAATGAGCAGTTCTTC. Its translation: CATSDFVEGRNEQFF.

The chain combines TRBV28 with TRBJ2-7; 8 bases fit TRBD1. The CDR3 loop spans 14 amino acids. Germline CDR1 reads MDHEN; CDR2 reads SYDVKM. V gave up 5 bases and J gave up 2 bases; unmatched junction bases: 5. In DNA, the CDR3 is TGTGCCAGCAGTCCTGGACAGGGAGCCTACGAGCAGTACTTC. Protein: CASSPGQGAYEQYF.

The chain combines TRBV18 with TRBJ2-2; 9 bases map to TRBD2. Germline trimming cut 5 bases from V and 10 bases from J; bases unmatched to any gene: 11. CDR3 length: 15 residues. Germline assignment: CDR1 KGHSH and CDR2 LQKENI. CDR3 sequence reads: CASSVGLAIREELFF. The CDR3 DNA sequence: TGTGCCAGCTCAGTCGGACTAGCGATTAGGGAGGAGCTGTTTTTT.

The CDR3 here is CASSLTDNYGYTF. DNA for the CDR3: TGTGCCAGCAGTTTGACAGATAACTATGGCTACACCTTC. This chain links TRBV6-5 with TRBJ1-2, with a weak D call TRBD1 (5 bases). Trimming pared 4 bases from V and 1 base from J, leaving 7 bases between. Germline-derived CDR1 and CDR2 are MNHEY and SVGAGI. CDR3 length: 13 residues.

The CDR3 nucleotides are TGTGCCAGCAGGCCGACAGGGAACTATGGCTACACCTTC. Protein sequence: CASRPTGNYGYTF. J is TRBJ1-2 and V is TRBV6-5; 7 bases agree with TRBD1. The CDR3 has 13 residues. Per germline, CDR1 MNHEY and CDR2 SVGAGI. J lost 2 bases, V lost 6 bases, and 3 bases had no gene match.

V gene TRBV18 combines with J gene TRBJ1-5; 7 positions agree with TRBD1. The germline V gene encodes CDR1 KGHSH and CDR2 LQKENI. This CDR3 spans 15 amino acids. Trimming removed 3 bases from V and 6 bases from J; junction bases left unmatched: 8. The CDR3 nucleotides read TGTGCCAGCTCACCGGAGACAGGGCGGCTTCAGCCCCAGCATTTT. Residues: CASSPETGRLQPQHF.

V is TRBV7-9 and J is TRBJ2-7, with TRBD1 identical over 7 bases. V trimming: 6 bases; J trimming: 2 bases; junction bases outside the gene matches: 19. This CDR3 spans 18 amino acids. Looked up from germline, CDR1 is SEHNR and CDR2 is FQNEAQ (reference sequence). The CDR3 reads CASSPVLPKTGSPYEQYF. The CDR3 region has the DNA TGTGCCAGCAGTCCTGTCCTACCGAAGACAGGGAGCCCCTACGAGCAGTACTTC.

This sequence joins TRBV19 and TRBJ1-5; a weak D match, TRBD1 (5 bases). Deletions cut 4 bases from V and 6 bases from J, with 13 bases between. Germline V lookup: CDR1 LNHDA, CDR2 SQIVND (reference sequence). This CDR3 is 14 amino acids long. The CDR3 bases are TGTGCCAGTAGTAGTCGCACCCAGGGTCAGCCCCAGCATTTT. Amino acid sequence: CASSSRTQGQPQHF. The whole variable domain, filled in from reference TRBV19 and TRBJ1-5, reads DGGITQSPKYLFRKEGQNVTLSCEQNLNHDAMYWYRQDPGQGLRLIYYSQIVNDFQKGDIAEGYSVSREKKESFPLTVTSAQKNPTAFYLCASSSRTQGQPQHFGDGTRLSIL.

The chain combines TRBV11-3 with TRBJ2-1; D might be TRBD2 (5 bases). Germline loops: CDR1 SGHNT, CDR2 YENEEA. There are 14 residues in the CDR3. V was clipped by 6 bases and J by 7 bases, with 16 bases between them. The CDR3 nucleotides read TGTGCCAGCAGGTCTGGACTGGCAGTTAATGAGCAGTTCTTC. Translated: CASRSGLAVNEQFF.

The chain links TRBV6-1 to TRBJ1-1; the D is unclear. From germline, CDR1 is MNHNS and CDR2 SASEGT. The V and J ends lost 2 bases and 7 bases respectively, with 14 bases between them. The CDR3 has 14 amino acids. CDR3 in amino acids: CASSELTMGVEAFF. In DNA, the CDR3 is TGTGCCAGCAGTGAACTCACGATGGGTGTTGAAGCTTTCTTT.

The rearrangement links TRBV6-5 to TRBJ1-5; D remains unclear. Trimming removed 5 bases from V and 4 bases from J, with 12 bases in between. The CDR3 loop spans 14 amino acids. Germline CDR1 reads MNHEY; CDR2 reads SVGAGI. CDR3 sequence reads: CASSRREKNQPQHF. The CDR3 DNA sequence: TGTGCCAGCAGTAGGCGGGAAAAGAATCAGCCCCAGCATTTT.

The chain links TRBV5-1 to TRBJ2-2; 13 bases are shared with TRBD2. The germline V gene encodes CDR1 SGHRS and CDR2 YFSETQ. The CDR3 extends over 17 amino acids. With 4 bases clipped from V and 2 bases from J, the junction kept 5 bases outside the gene matches. The CDR3 sequence: CASSMTSGRPNTGELFF. DNA of the CDR3: TGCGCCAGCAGCATGACTAGCGGGAGGCCCAACACCGGGGAGCTGTTTTTT. Complete variable domain (other parts from reference TRBV5-1 and TRBJ2-2): KAGVTQTPRYLIKTRGQQVTLSCSPISGHRSVSWYQQTPGQGLQFLFEYFSETQRNKGNFPGRFSGRQFSNSRSEMNVSTLELGDSALYLCASSMTSGRPNTGELFFGEGSRLTVL.

V and J are TRBV9 and TRBJ2-7; TRBD2 might be the D (6 bases). V gave up 4 bases and J gave up 7 bases, with 15 bases separating them. The CDR3 is 13 residues long. Germline CDR1 and CDR2: SGDLS and YYNGEE. Here the CDR3 DNA reads TGTGCCAGCAGCAAGACGGGACTTCGGGAGCAGTACTTC. Residues: CASSKTGLREQYF.

The chain has TRBV30 and TRBJ1-1; no clear D gene. With 2 bases removed from V and 4 bases from J, the gap between germline ends came to 5 bases. The CDR3 contains 11 residues. CDR1 and CDR2 from the germline V gene are GTSNPN and SVGIG (reference sequence). The CDR3 DNA reads as TGTGCCTGGAGTCACCTCACTGAAGCTTTCTTT. Translation: CAWSHLTEAFF.

The chain has TRBV9 and TRBJ2-3; D gene uncertain. This CDR3 is 12 amino acids long. CDR1 is SGDLS and CDR2 is YYNGEE in the germline V gene. V lost 0 bases and J 5 bases, leaving 4 bases between the germline ends. The CDR3 DNA reads as TGTGCCAGCAGCGTAGGGCAAGATACGCAGTATTTT. The encoded protein is CASSVGQDTQYF.

The chain links TRBV27 to TRBJ2-7; the D call may be TRBD1 or TRBD2 (7 bases each). Trimming pared 8 bases from V and 3 bases from J, leaving 14 bases between. The CDR3 has 13 residues. The germline CDR1 and CDR2 sequences are MNHEY and SMNVEV (reference sequence). In DNA form, the CDR3 reads TGTGCCAGCCGACAGGGAGGGCTCTACGAGCAGTACTTC. It codes for CASRQGGLYEQYF.

V and J are TRBV6-1 and TRBJ2-1; 7 bases fit TRBD2. Losses at the gene ends were 2 bases for V and 9 bases for J; bases not matched to a gene: 13. The CDR3 is made up of 16 amino acids. CDR1 is MNHNS, CDR2 SASEGT, per germline. Here the CDR3 DNA reads TGTGCCAGCAGTGAACGTTTGGGAGGGGCGGTGGGTGAGCAGTTCTTC. This codes for CASSERLGGAVGEQFF.

The V call is TRBV24-1, the J call TRBJ2-2; D may be TRBD1 (7 bases). This CDR3 has 16 residues. Germline CDR1 is KGHDR and CDR2 is SFDVKD. V was pared by 3 bases and J by 9 bases, with 19 bases between. The CDR3, as DNA: TGTGCCACCAGTGATCGCGGGACAGCCTCGTCTCGGGAGCTGTTTTTT. Protein: CATSDRGTASSRELFF.

CDR3 protein: CASSLNIRDTEAFF. CDR3 bases: TGTGCCAGCAGCCTCAATATTCGGGACACTGAAGCTTTCTTT. The rearrangement uses TRBV3-1 (or the pseudogene TRBV3-2) and TRBJ1-1; D gene ambiguous. Germline CDR1 reads LGHDT; CDR2 reads YNNKEL (reference sequence). CDR3 size: 14 residues. Trimming removed 4 bases from V and 3 bases from J, with 12 bases in between.

J is TRBJ2-7 and V is TRBV28, with unresolved D. CDR1 is MDHEN and CDR2 is SYDVKM in the germline V gene. The CDR3 runs 12 residues. Trimming shortened V by 8 bases and J by 2 bases, and 10 bases separated the two germline ends. CDR3 nucleotide sequence: TGTGCCAGCCTCAGGTGGGCCTACGAGCAGTACTTC. It yields the protein CASLRWAYEQYF.

This chain connects TRBV19 to TRBJ1-2; TRBD1 matches 11 bases. Losses at the gene ends were 4 bases for V and 7 bases for J; bases not matched to a gene: 8. Germline V gene data show CDR1 as LNHDA and CDR2 as SQIVND (reference sequence). The CDR3 contains 15 residues. CDR3 amino acids: CASSTPGTGGRGYTF. CDR3 nucleotides: TGTGCCAGTAGTACCCCTGGGACAGGGGGTCGTGGCTACACCTTC.

The gene calls are TRBV12-3 or TRBV12-4 and TRBJ1-1, with unresolved D. V shed 5 bases and J shed 0 bases, with 7 bases lying between them. The CDR3 runs 13 residues. The CDR3 sequence: CASSPVMNTEAFF. CDR3 in DNA: TGTGCCAGCAGTCCGGTAATGAACACTGAAGCTTTCTTT.

The V gene is TRBV18, the J gene TRBJ2-1; 11 positions agree with TRBD2. This CDR3 region has 15 residues. V trimming: 4 bases; J trimming: 7 bases; junction bases outside the gene matches: 6. Germline V CDR1 and CDR2: KGHSH, LQKENI. DNA for the CDR3: TGTGCCAGCTCACACGTAGCGGGGGGGCCGAATGAGCAGTTCTTC. Translation gives CASSHVAGGPNEQFF.